This is a list of T cell receptor beta chains from one sample in a study of response to subunit inactivated influenza vaccine. Each CDR3 protein gets one entry after TCRdb re-called the RT-PCR reads with MiXCR. The sample contains 550,000 to 800,000 distinct CDR3 sequences, around 13% of which appear only once. This material consisted of PBMCs from blood, taken about 14 days before vaccination. These receptor sequences come from a man aged 45-60 years who received an inactivated influenza vaccine. Both conserved end residues are part of each CDR3.

TRBJ2-1,TRBV20-1,16,CSAIGTSGASGNEQFF
TRBJ1-1,TRBV25-1,13,CASRTRVNTEAFF
TRBJ2-1,TRBV3-1,11,CASSQGNHEFF
TRBJ1-5,TRBV2,13,CASSEAVGQPQHF
TRBJ2-1,TRBV20-1,16,CSARENQGSSYNEQFF
TRBJ2-2,TRBV24-1,15,CATSGYRGRTGELFF
TRBJ1-5,TRBV6-2/TRBV6-3,12,CASNQGNQPQHF
TRBJ2-5,TRBV6-5,16,CASSNLGRGYQETQYF
TRBJ1-6,TRBV30,16,CAWSAGLTSYNSPLHF
TRBJ2-3,TRBV13,15,CASSIGTGGTDTQYF
TRBJ2-5,TRBV6-2/TRBV6-3,20,CASSPRYSPSRGADRETQYF
TRBJ2-5,TRBV24-1,14,CATSKQGGQETQYF
TRBJ2-1,TRBV29-1,14,CSVRTHRKYNEQFF
TRBJ2-1,TRBV28,16,CASSLTRGDSYNEQFF
TRBJ2-2,TRBV7-9,14,CASSLSRVGGELFF
TRBJ1-1,TRBV6-6,13,CATVTPMNTEAFF
TRBJ1-1,TRBV29-1,13,CSVERLLGTEAFF
TRBJ2-1,TRBV5-5,14,CASSLGGLSNEQFF
TRBJ1-1,TRBV9,14,CASNGGSLNTEAFF
TRBJ2-5,TRBV7-2,15,CASRELAGVLETQYF
TRBJ2-3,TRBV7-2,14,CASIGAGVFDTQYF
TRBJ1-1,TRBV12-3/TRBV12-4,12,CASSPINTEAFF
TRBJ2-3,TRBV7-8,13,CASSLASGDTQYF
TRBJ1-6,TRBV3-1,17,CASSQGVGRASGSPLHF
TRBJ1-5,TRBV19,17,CASSIAQGGVSNQPQHF
TRBJ1-2,TRBV4-3,14,CASSQEGEVYGYTF
TRBJ2-1,TRBV4-2,13,CASSQDPINEQFF
TRBJ2-7,TRBV7-2,17,CASSRSRVAVSSYEQYF
TRBJ2-3,TRBV7-2,15,CASSLAASGSHTQYF
TRBJ2-4,TRBV4-3,16,CASSQDLSGSWNIQYF
TRBJ2-7,TRBV5-1,12,CASSSVLWEQYF
TRBJ2-6,TRBV20-1,14,CSARFQTGANVLTF
TRBJ2-3,TRBV12-3/TRBV12-4,13,CASSLQGRDTQYF
TRBJ2-2,TRBV20-1,13,CSAGTSGRRELFF
TRBJ2-5,TRBV11-2,15,CASSHPGRRQETQYF
TRBJ2-1,TRBV10-3,13,CAIRNPQGGEQFF